The 29 T cell receptor beta chains presented below share a single source sample, sequenced in a study of cytomegalovirus exposure and HLA in healthy donors. Data came from immunoSEQ multiplex PCR; TCRdb stores just in-frame clones and leaves some out. The sample records some 61,000 clones, 95% to 98% being singletons. The sample taken for sequencing was PBMCs. All receptors come from a woman aged 18-29 years in good health and CMV-seropositive.

The CDR3 protein is CASNAVRHPSNQPQHF. CDR3 bases: TGTGCCAGTAATGCAGTCAGACACCCTAGCAATCAGCCCCAGCATTTT. This chain links TRBV19 with TRBJ1-5, with D uncertain. The CDR3 contains 16 residues. CDR1 and CDR2 from the germline V gene are LNHDA and SQIVND (reference sequence). Trimming took off 7 bases at V and 0 bases at J, with 16 bases between the two ends. The full variable domain, completed using reference TRBV19 and TRBJ1-5, is DGGITQSPKYLFRKEGQNVTLSCEQNLNHDAMYWYRQDPGQGLRLIYYSQIVNDFQKGDIAEGYSVSREKKESFPLTVTSAQKNPTAFYLCASNAVRHPSNQPQHFGDGTRLSIL.

This clone came up a few times. The chain carries TRBV2 and TRBJ1-5; 12 bases map to TRBD1. Germline trimming cut 7 bases from V and 4 bases from J; bases unmatched to any gene: 5. The CDR3 is made up of 15 amino acids. CDR1 and CDR2 from the germline V gene are SNHLY and FYNNEI. The CDR3 nucleotides read TGTGCCAGCACCAGGGACAGGGGGCCTAATCAGCCCCAGCATTTT. This translates into CASTRDRGPNQPQHF.

This sequence joins TRBV27 and TRBJ2-1, with a tentative D call TRBD1 (6 bases). The length of the CDR3 is 16 residues. V lost 4 bases to trimming and J lost 8 bases, with 21 bases between them. Germline assignment: CDR1 MNHEY and CDR2 SMNVEV (reference sequence). The CDR3 region is CASSSPRSRGRYEQFF. As DNA, the CDR3 is TGTGCCAGCAGTTCCCCCCGGAGCAGGGGTCGTTATGAGCAGTTCTTC.

This clone was counted a single time. The rearrangement joins TRBV9 to TRBJ2-7, with 11 nucleotides matching TRBD1. Germline V gives CDR1 SGDLS, CDR2 YYNGEE. The CDR3 consists of 14 residues. The trim removed 4 bases at V and 4 bases at J, leaving 4 bases unmatched. The CDR3 DNA sequence: TGTGCCAGCAGCAGAGGACAGGGGGCTTACGAGCAGTACTTC. Its protein product is CASSRGQGAYEQYF.

The CDR3 here is CASSASKTRLKAFF. The CDR3, as DNA: TGTGCCAGCAGTGCCTCTAAGACACGGCTTAAAGCTTTCTTT. This rearrangement joins TRBV6-1 to TRBJ1-1; unclear D gene. Germline CDR1 is MNHNS and CDR2 is SASEGT. CDR3 size: 14 residues. Trimming stripped 4 bases from V and 9 bases from J, with 18 bases between.

This clone occurred once. V gene TRBV27 combines with J gene TRBJ2-7; 8 bases fit TRBD1. CDR1 MNHEY and CDR2 SMNVEV come from the germline V gene (reference sequence). The CDR3 spans 15 residues. V dropped 5 bases and J dropped 5; count of bases not matched to a gene: 11. The CDR3 spells CASSLYLDRVNEQYF. In nucleotides, the CDR3 is TGTGCCAGCAGTCTTTATTTGGACAGGGTGAACGAGCAGTACTTC.

The gene calls are TRBV2 and TRBJ1-2; 11 positions match TRBD1. CDR1 SNHLY and CDR2 FYNNEI come from the germline V gene. This CDR3 has 20 amino acids. Trimming at V came to 5 bases and at J to 1 base, leaving 18 bases not matched to a gene. In nucleotides, the CDR3 is TGTGCCAGCAGTCGGGTATCGGACAGGGGGCGAAATAGTGGTAACTATGGCTACACCTTC. Residues: CASSRVSDRGRNSGNYGYTF.

This chain links TRBV27 with TRBJ2-1, with 9 bases fitting TRBD2. The CDR3 totals 13 residues. Germline V gene data show CDR1 as MNHEY and CDR2 as SMNVEV (reference sequence). The CDR3 sequence: CSSGGPLYNEQFF. The CDR3, as DNA: TGTTCAAGCGGGGGGCCCCTCTACAATGAGCAGTTCTTC.

This clone occurred once. The J gene is TRBJ2-4, the V gene TRBV21-1; the table gives TRBD2 as D, unverified against the DNA. TRBV21-1 is described as a pseudogene. The CDR3 contains 13 residues. The CDR3 nucleotides are TGTGCCAGCAGCAAAGAGGGCATAGCCGGGGGGTACTTC. This sequence encodes CASSKEGIAGGYF.

The CDR3 sequence: CASSITGTGPYEQYF. As DNA, the CDR3 is TGTGCCAGTAGTATTACCGGGACAGGGCCTTACGAGCAGTACTTC. The chain carries TRBV19 and TRBJ2-7, with 9 bases aligning to TRBD1. The J segment lost 4 bases and the V segment lost 3 bases, leaving 7 bases of the junction unmatched. Germline values: CDR1 LNHDA, CDR2 SQIVND (reference sequence). The CDR3 has 15 amino acids.

The rearrangement uses TRBV2 and TRBJ2-3, with 9 bases that match TRBD2. V lost 1 base, J lost 5 bases, and 10 bases stayed unmatched. CDR3 size: 17 residues. Germline CDR1 SNHLY, CDR2 FYNNEI. CDR3 sequence reads: CASSEELAGGPRDTQYF. CDR3 in DNA: TGTGCCAGCAGTGAAGAATTGGCGGGAGGGCCTAGAGATACGCAGTATTTT.

The genes are TRBV11-2 and TRBJ2-7, with 9 bases identical to TRBD2. The CDR3 is made up of 16 amino acids. The germline V gene has CDR1 SGHAT and CDR2 FQNNGV. Unmatched junction bases numbered 8, after V lost 5 bases and J lost 0 bases. CDR3 coding DNA: TGTGCCAGCAGCCCCCCGACTAGCGGACCCTCCTACGAGCAGTACTTC. Residues: CASSPPTSGPSYEQYF. Full variable domain (remainder filled in from reference TRBV11-2 and TRBJ2-7): EAGVAQSPRYKIIEKRQSVAFWCNPISGHATLYWYQQILGQGPKLLIQFQNNGVVDDSQLPKDRFSAERLKGVDSTLKIQPAKLEDSAVYLCASSPPTSGPSYEQYFGPGTRLTVT.

The J gene is TRBJ1-5, the V gene TRBV19; D is unresolved. V was clipped by 5 bases and J by 4 bases, with 12 bases between them. Germline V gene lookup returns CDR1 LNHDA and CDR2 SQIVND (reference sequence). The CDR3 covers 14 residues. In DNA, the CDR3 is TGTGCCAGTAGTGGAGCGGGAATAAATCAGCCCCAGCATTTT. Amino acid sequence: CASSGAGINQPQHF.

The J gene is TRBJ1-1, the V gene TRBV9; 7 bases are shared with TRBD1. Germline CDR1 reads SGDLS; CDR2 reads YYNGEE. The CDR3 is 16 residues long. V trimming: 3 bases; J trimming: 0 bases; junction bases outside the gene matches: 8. For the CDR3, the DNA is TGTGCCAGCAGCGACGGGACAGCCAGCTTGAACACTGAAGCTTTCTTT. It is translated as CASSDGTASLNTEAFF.

This clone was seen a handful of times. This chain links TRBV30 with TRBJ1-2, with 8 bases that match TRBD1. The CDR3 loop spans 12 amino acids. CDR1 GTSNPN and CDR2 SVGIG come from the germline V gene (reference sequence). The V segment lost 4 bases and the J segment 3 bases; nucleotides outside the gene matches: 1. CDR3 region: CAWNRGDYGYTF. DNA for the CDR3: TGTGCCTGGAACAGGGGGGACTATGGCTACACCTTC.

This chain uses TRBV28 with TRBJ2-1, with TRBD2 matching 10 bases. The CDR3 sequence is 15 residues long. The V gene end was trimmed by 3 bases and the J gene end by 6 bases; junction bases not matched to a gene: 5. Germline CDR1 and CDR2: MDHEN and SYDVKM. The CDR3 DNA sequence: TGTGCCAGCAGTTTTAGACTAGCGGGTTTCAATGAGCAGTTCTTC. Its protein is CASSFRLAGFNEQFF.

The chain joins TRBV5-1 to TRBJ2-7; TRBD2 matches 7 bases. CDR3 length: 14 amino acids. CDR1 is SGHRS and CDR2 is YFSETQ in the germline V gene. The V and J ends lost 0 bases and 6 bases, in that order; junction bases with no gene match: 6. In nucleotides, the CDR3 is TGCGCCAGCAGCTTGGTAGCGGGCGTATCCGAGCAGTACTTC. Translation: CASSLVAGVSEQYF.

The gene calls are TRBV6-6 and TRBJ2-1, with 13 bases that match TRBD2. This CDR3 contains 16 residues. Germline V CDR1 and CDR2: MNHNY, SVGAGI (reference sequence). V shed 4 bases and J 5 bases; nucleotides not matched to a gene: 5. CDR3 residues: CASSSRTSGGNNEQFF. CDR3 sequence (DNA): TGTGCCAGCAGTTCCCGGACTAGCGGGGGCAACAATGAGCAGTTCTTC.

The chain couples TRBV2 to TRBJ2-1; 10 bases match TRBD2. CDR3 length equals 15 residues. The J segment lost 3 bases and the V segment lost 5 bases, leaving 4 bases of the junction unmatched. The V gene's germline CDR1 is SNHLY and CDR2 FYNNEI. In nucleotides, the CDR3 is TGTGCCAGCAGTTCAGGACTAGCGGTCTACAATGAGCAGTTCTTC. It specifies CASSSGLAVYNEQFF.

This clone has just one count. The gene calls are TRBV6-1 and TRBJ2-7, with unresolved D. Looked up from germline, CDR1 is MNHNS and CDR2 is SASEGT. V lost 3 bases, J lost 3 bases, and 6 bases lay in between. The CDR3 contains 12 residues. For the CDR3, the DNA is TGTGCCAGCAGTGACAGGATCTACGAGCAGTACTTC. Translation gives CASSDRIYEQYF.

J is TRBJ2-3 and V is TRBV30, with 9 positions matching TRBD2. Germline lookup yields CDR1 GTSNPN and CDR2 SVGIG (reference sequence). V was clipped by 1 base and J by 6 bases; unmatched bases: 20. The CDR3 is made up of 19 amino acids. The CDR3 DNA reads as TGTGCCTGGAGTGCTTACTTAGCGGGAGCAAGGTTGGCGCCGGATACGCAGTATTTT. Its translation: CAWSAYLAGARLAPDTQYF. Variable domain in full (rest from reference TRBV30 and TRBJ2-3): SQTIHQWPATLVQPVGSPLSLECTVEGTSNPNLYWYRQAAGRGLQLLFYSVGIGQISSEVPQNLSASRPQDRQFILSSKKLLLSDSGFYLCAWSAYLAGARLAPDTQYFGPGTRLTVL.

The rearrangement uses TRBV7-2 and TRBJ2-7, with D uncertain. The CDR3 extends over 14 amino acids. V was shortened by 1 base and J by 3 bases, with 10 bases between the two germline ends. The V gene's germline CDR1 is SGHTA and CDR2 FQGNSA. The CDR3 spells CASSLVPSYYEQYF. The CDR3 DNA reads TGTGCCAGCAGCTTAGTCCCGTCTTACTACGAGCAGTACTTC.

The CDR3 loop is CAISEPTGPGNTIYF. CDR3 bases: TGTGCCATCAGTGAGCCGACAGGGCCTGGAAACACCATATATTTT. The chain links TRBV10-3 to TRBJ1-3, with 7 bases fitting TRBD1. The germline CDR1 and CDR2 sequences are ENHRY and SYGVKD. V lost 2 bases to trimming and J lost 2 bases; unmatched junction nucleotides: 3. CDR3 length: 15 residues.

The chain recombines TRBV28 with TRBJ1-2; a possible D gene is TRBD1 (6 bases). This CDR3 is built from 15 residues. Germline V gives CDR1 MDHEN, CDR2 SYDVKM. Trimming stripped 3 bases from V and 4 bases from J, with 15 bases between. The CDR3 DNA reads TGTGCCAGCAGTTTTAGTTTTACAGGGATCTATGGCTACACCTTC. This encodes CASSFSFTGIYGYTF.

The V call is TRBV5-4, the J call TRBJ2-3; 10 bases map to TRBD2. Unmatched junction bases numbered 9, after V lost 0 bases and J lost 5 bases. CDR1 SGHNT and CDR2 YYREEE come from the germline V gene (reference sequence). The CDR3 runs 17 residues. CDR3 sequence (DNA): TGTGCCAGCAGCTTGGGGCGGGGACTAGCGATAATAGATACGCAGTATTTT. This sequence encodes CASSLGRGLAIIDTQYF.

The chain carries TRBV5-6 and TRBJ1-1, with D maybe TRBD1 (5 bases). The CDR3 consists of 17 residues. Germline values: CDR1 SGHDT, CDR2 YYEEEE. V shed 4 bases and J shed 0 bases, with 19 bases lying between them. The CDR3 protein is CASSRRDGIFLNTEAFF. The CDR3 nucleotides are TGTGCCAGCAGCAGGAGGGACGGGATTTTTTTGAACACTGAAGCTTTCTTT.

The chain links TRBV27 to TRBJ2-3, with 8 bases lining up with TRBD1. There are 14 residues in the CDR3. Trimming at V came to 6 bases and at J to 5 bases, leaving 7 bases not matched to a gene. Germline V lookup: CDR1 MNHEY, CDR2 SMNVEV (reference sequence). CDR3 DNA: TGTGCCAGCAGCCGACAGGGGTTTTTAGATACGCAGTATTTT. Protein sequence: CASSRQGFLDTQYF.

This chain links TRBV5-1 with TRBJ2-2, with 8 bases fitting TRBD2. The trim removed 0 bases at V and 4 bases at J, leaving 11 bases unmatched. Looked up from germline, CDR1 is SGHRS and CDR2 is YFSETQ. This CDR3 comprises 18 residues. The CDR3, as DNA: TGCGCCAGCAGCTTGGTTGTTAGCGGGGCCTCGGGCACCGGGGAGCTGTTTTTT. Its protein product is CASSLVVSGASGTGELFF. Drawing the rest from reference TRBV5-1 and TRBJ2-2, the complete variable domain is KAGVTQTPRYLIKTRGQQVTLSCSPISGHRSVSWYQQTPGQGLQFLFEYFSETQRNKGNFPGRFSGRQFSNSRSEMNVSTLELGDSALYLCASSLVVSGASGTGELFFGEGSRLTVL.

V is TRBV7-9 and J is TRBJ2-3, with D hard to call. CDR3 length equals 15 residues. V was clipped by 4 bases and J by 0 bases, with 11 bases between them. Germline V gene lookup returns CDR1 SEHNR and CDR2 FQNEAQ (reference sequence). The CDR3 protein is CASSSRTSSTDTQYF. The CDR3 region has the DNA TGTGCCAGCAGCTCACGTACATCTAGCACAGATACGCAGTATTTT.